This T cell receptor beta chain was observed in a study of PD-1 blockade in classical Hodgkin lymphoma. Libraries were prepared by immunoSEQ multiplex PCR; TCRdb keeps only in-frame clonotypes and omits some of them. The sample lists around 40,000 clones, 55% to 75% occurring once. This CDR3 contains 12 residues. Every patient was affected by relapse after autologous stem cell transplantation, while exposure to brentuximab vedotin was not uniform. J is TRBJ2-5 and V is TRBV21-1. TRBV21-1 is listed as a pseudogene. This sequence was found in a human donor with classical Hodgkin lymphoma. Material: peripheral blood mononuclear cells (PBMCs), obtained at baseline. CDR3 sequence reads: CASSKGGETQYF. The CDR3 DNA follows: TGTGCCAGCAGCAAAGGGGGGGAGACCCAGTACTTC.